This entry lists 18 T cell receptor beta chains sequenced from one sample in a study of T cells in tuberculosis. Using immunoSEQ multiplex PCR, the repertoire was profiled, and TCRdb retains in-frame clones only, with some absent. The data contain 40,000 to 50,000 clones, 95% of them singletons. Sequencing was performed on PBMCs. The receptor source for this set is a donor aged 5 to 30 with latent tuberculosis or without tuberculosis infection.

V and J are TRBV9 and TRBJ2-2, with a weak D call TRBD2 (6 bases). Trimming removed 4 bases at V and 4 bases at J, with 17 bases between. Germline loops: CDR1 SGDLS, CDR2 YYNGEE. The CDR3 loop spans 16 amino acids. The CDR3 here is CASSPQEGPTTGELFF. CDR3 nucleotide sequence: TGTGCCAGCAGCCCCCAGGAGGGGCCGACCACCGGGGAGCTGTTTTTT.

The DNA for the CDR3 is TGTGCCAGTACAATAGCGGGGGGGCCGTCAGACGAGCAGTACTTC. Translating it yields CASTIAGGPSDEQYF. The chain uses TRBV27 and TRBJ2-7; 11 bases match TRBD2. This CDR3 is 15 amino acids long. CDR1 is MNHEY and CDR2 is SMNVEV in the germline V gene (reference sequence). J lost 5 bases, V lost 9 bases, and 12 bases had no gene match.

The chain joins TRBV5-6 to TRBJ1-2; a weak D match, TRBD1 (5 bases). Germline-derived CDR1 and CDR2 are SGHDT and YYEEEE. The CDR3 length is 13 residues. V dropped 6 bases and J dropped 2 bases, with 11 bases sitting between them. CDR3 nucleotides: TGTGCCAGCACCCCCCGGGGGAACTATGGCTACACCTTC. It translates to CASTPRGNYGYTF.

The rearrangement links TRBV28 to TRBJ1-6, with no clear D. Germline CDR1 is MDHEN and CDR2 is SYDVKM. This CDR3 comprises 15 residues. Deletions cut 5 bases from V and 4 bases from J, with 12 bases between. CDR3 nucleotide sequence: TGTGCCAGCAGTCTTCCCGCGACTTATAATTCACCCCTCCACTTT. The encoded protein is CASSLPATYNSPLHF. Full variable domain (rest looked up from reference TRBV28 and TRBJ1-6): DVKVTQSSRYLVKRTGEKVFLECVQDMDHENMFWYRQDPGLGLRLIYFSYDVKMKEKGDIPEGYSVSREKKERFSLILESASTNQTSMYLCASSLPATYNSPLHFGNGTRLTVT.

The chain has TRBV6-6 and TRBJ1-6, with D tentatively TRBD1 (6 bases). The V gene's germline CDR1 is MNHNY and CDR2 SVGAGI (reference sequence). The CDR3 is 15 residues long. V was shortened by 6 bases and J by 0 bases, with 9 bases between the two germline ends. Here the CDR3 reads CASSLTGSYNSPLHF. The CDR3 DNA reads TGTGCCAGCAGCTTGACAGGCTCCTATAATTCACCCCTCCACTTT.

The V and J genes are TRBV11-2 and TRBJ2-7, with TRBD2 identical over 10 bases. J was trimmed by 0 bases and V by 3 bases; bases with no gene match: 14. Germline V lookup: CDR1 SGHAT, CDR2 FQNNGV. There are 19 residues in the CDR3. CDR3 sequence: CASSFRQGRSGGASYEQYF. DNA for the CDR3: TGTGCCAGCAGCTTTAGACAGGGCCGGAGCGGGGGGGCCTCCTACGAGCAGTACTTC.

The chain recombines TRBV7-9 with TRBJ1-5; 7 bases map to TRBD1. V shed 1 base, J shed 4 bases, and the junction held 1 base outside the gene matches. The length of the CDR3 is 14 residues. CDR1 and CDR2 (germline): SEHNR, FQNEAQ (reference sequence). This CDR3 is CASSLGTGNQPQHF. The DNA of the CDR3 is TGTGCCAGCAGCTTAGGGACAGGTAATCAGCCCCAGCATTTT.

CDR3 sequence reads: CASSSGGSRGYTF. For the CDR3, the DNA is TGTGCCAGCAGCTCAGGGGGGTCGAGAGGCTACACCTTC. V usage is TRBV7-9 and J usage is TRBJ1-2, with 7 bases fitting TRBD1. The CDR3 runs 13 residues. V shed 4 bases and J 8 bases; nucleotides not matched to a gene: 7. Germline V gene data show CDR1 as SEHNR and CDR2 as FQNEAQ (reference sequence).

The chain has TRBV9 and TRBJ2-3; TRBD1 agrees at 9 bases. After removal of 3 bases from V and 4 bases from J, the junction contained 9 bases not matched to a gene. Germline V gives CDR1 SGDLS, CDR2 YYNGEE. The CDR3 length is 16 residues. In DNA form, the CDR3 reads TGTGCCAGCAGCGAGGGGGGGACAGGGTTCGCAGATACGCAGTATTTT. Amino acids: CASSEGGTGFADTQYF.

The rearrangement links TRBV12-5 to TRBJ1-1; the D is unclear. The germline V gene encodes CDR1 LGHNT and CDR2 FRNRAP. The CDR3 is 14 residues long. Trimming pared 0 bases from V and 5 bases from J, leaving 10 bases between. The chain's CDR3 is CASGLVARLTEAFF. In DNA, the CDR3 is TGTGCTAGTGGTTTGGTCGCCAGACTTACTGAAGCTTTCTTT.

The J gene is TRBJ2-7, the V gene TRBV7-2, with unresolved D. V was cut by 3 bases and J by 4 bases, with 4 bases left in between. CDR1 and CDR2 (germline): SGHTA, FQGNSA. CDR3 length equals 11 residues. For the CDR3, the DNA is TGTGCCAGCAGCTTTGCGTACGAGCAGTACTTC. It translates to CASSFAYEQYF.

The CDR3 reads CAWTEAGGFIQPQHF. CDR3 nucleotide sequence: TGTGCCTGGACGGAGGCAGGGGGCTTTATTCAGCCCCAGCATTTT. The rearrangement links TRBV30 to TRBJ1-5; 8 bases map to TRBD1. The CDR3 contains 15 residues. Germline assignment: CDR1 GTSNPN and CDR2 SVGIG (reference sequence). Losses at the gene ends were 4 bases for V and 6 bases for J; bases not matched to a gene: 11. Together with reference TRBV30 and TRBJ1-5, the CDR3 gives the full variable domain: SQTIHQWPATLVQPVGSPLSLECTVEGTSNPNLYWYRQAAGRGLQLLFYSVGIGQISSEVPQNLSASRPQDRQFILSSKKLLLSDSGFYLCAWTEAGGFIQPQHFGDGTRLSIL.

The CDR3 DNA reads TGTGCCAGTAGTCATGGGGCAGGCGGGAACACTGAAGCTTTCTTT. Its protein product is CASSHGAGGNTEAFF. V usage is TRBV19 and J usage is TRBJ1-1, with a weak D call TRBD1 (5 bases). Trimming stripped 5 bases from V and 1 base from J, with 14 bases between. Germline V CDR1 and CDR2: LNHDA, SQIVND (reference sequence). The CDR3 is 15 amino acids.

This chain links TRBV14 with TRBJ2-2; TRBD1 matches at 9 bases. The CDR3 is 17 residues long. V shed 4 bases and J 9 bases; nucleotides not matched to a gene: 15. Per the germline V gene, CDR1 is SGHDN and CDR2 is FVKESK. CDR3 sequence: CASSPSGQGRHHRELFF. The CDR3 region has the DNA TGTGCCAGCAGCCCATCCGGACAGGGGCGCCACCACCGGGAGCTGTTTTTT. The full variable domain, completed using reference TRBV14 and TRBJ2-2, is EAGVTQFPSHSVIEKGQTVTLRCDPISGHDNLYWYRRVMGKEIKFLLHFVKESKQDESGMPNNRFLAERTGGTYSTLKVQPAELEDSGVYFCASSPSGQGRHHRELFFGEGSRLTVL.

Only one count was recorded for this clone. The V call is TRBV2, the J call TRBJ2-1; D is possibly TRBD1 (6 bases). CDR1 SNHLY and CDR2 FYNNEI come from the germline V gene. V lost 2 bases to trimming and J lost 4 bases, with 18 bases between them. The CDR3 runs 17 residues. As DNA, the CDR3 is TGTGCCAGCAGTGAAAATTTGGGCAGGGGCCTTTACAATGAGCAGTTCTTC. Protein product: CASSENLGRGLYNEQFF.

The genes are TRBV7-2 and TRBJ1-6, with TRBD1 as a possible D gene (6 bases). The V end was cut by 2 bases, the J end by 6 bases, with 14 bases between. The CDR3 is 16 residues long. Per the germline V gene, CDR1 is SGHTA and CDR2 is FQGNSA. The CDR3 coding sequence is TGTGCCAGCAGCTTAAAGTGGACAGTTCCTAATTCACCCCTCCACTTT. Translated, it gives CASSLKWTVPNSPLHF. The variable domain in full, with the rest retrieved from reference TRBV7-2 and TRBJ1-6, is GAGVSQSPSNKVTEKGKDVELRCDPISGHTALYWYRQSLGQGLEFLIYFQGNSAPDKSGLPSDRFSAERTGGSVSTLTIQRTQQEDSAVYLCASSLKWTVPNSPLHFGNGTRLTVT.

The genes are TRBV6-5 and TRBJ2-1, with D perhaps matching TRBD2 (6 bases). The V and J ends lost 2 bases and 2 bases respectively, with 13 bases between them. Germline loops: CDR1 MNHEY, CDR2 SVGAGI. The CDR3 is 16 amino acids. The CDR3 reads CASSYGAGSTYNEQFF. The CDR3 nucleotides are TGTGCCAGCAGTTACGGGGCGGGGTCGACCTACAATGAGCAGTTCTTC.

The chain couples TRBV30 to TRBJ2-7; TRBD1 agrees at 7 bases. Germline V gives CDR1 GTSNPN, CDR2 SVGIG (reference sequence). There are 11 residues in the CDR3. V lost 4 bases to trimming and J lost 5 bases; unmatched junction nucleotides: 2. Here the CDR3 DNA reads TGTGCCTGGATAACAGGGGACGAGCAGTACTTC. It is translated as CAWITGDEQYF.